This T cell receptor beta chain stems from a study of blood T cell repertoires in COVID-19. Germline V gene lookup returns CDR1 SQVTM and CDR2 ANQGSEA. With 4 bases removed from V and 0 bases from J, the gap between germline ends came to 9 bases. This CDR3 spans 13 amino acids. Authors' analysis steps: Estimation of nucleated cell counts was performed using reference gene primer amplification. Measured with immunoSEQ multiplex PCR; TCRdb has only the in-frame clones, and not every one. D and trimming were read from the DNA, whereas the V and J calls and clone size are those reported in that table. The sample yields about 480,000 clones, about 89% seen once. In this sample, this clone turned up a few times.

J is TRBJ1-1 and V is TRBV29-1, with D unresolved. Sequenced sample: peripheral blood. This receptor was obtained from a woman in her 50s with COVID-19, enrolled during active disease. CDR3 nucleotide sequence: TGCAGCGTTGTAGAACAGCTGAACACTGAAGCTTTCTTT. The encoded protein is CSVVEQLNTEAFF.